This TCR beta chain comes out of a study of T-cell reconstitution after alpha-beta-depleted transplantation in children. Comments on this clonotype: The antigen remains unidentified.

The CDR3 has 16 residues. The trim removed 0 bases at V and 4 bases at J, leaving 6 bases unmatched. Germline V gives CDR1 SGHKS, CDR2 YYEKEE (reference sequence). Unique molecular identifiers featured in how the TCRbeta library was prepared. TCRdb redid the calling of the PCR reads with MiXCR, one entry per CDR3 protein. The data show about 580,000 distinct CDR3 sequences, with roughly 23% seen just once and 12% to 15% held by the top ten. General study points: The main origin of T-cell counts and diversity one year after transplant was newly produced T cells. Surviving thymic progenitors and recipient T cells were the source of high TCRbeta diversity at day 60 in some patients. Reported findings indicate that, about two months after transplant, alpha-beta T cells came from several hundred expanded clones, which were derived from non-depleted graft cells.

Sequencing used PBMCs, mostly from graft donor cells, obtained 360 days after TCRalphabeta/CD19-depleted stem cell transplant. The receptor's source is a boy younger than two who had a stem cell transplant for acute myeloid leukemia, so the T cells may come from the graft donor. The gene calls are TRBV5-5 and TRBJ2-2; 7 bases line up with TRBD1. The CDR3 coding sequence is TGTGCCAGCAGCTTGGCCCCGGACAGGCGCACCGGGGAGCTGTTTTTT. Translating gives CASSLAPDRRTGELFF.